This is a list of T cell receptor beta chains from one sample in a study of human T cells and chemical hapten exposure. TCRdb called the RACE reads again in MiXCR, with one record for every CDR3 protein. The table shows about 190,000 distinct CDR3 sequences, with approximately 26% occurring only once. The starting material was whole blood, obtained in connection with sensitization to the hapten diphenylcyclopropenone (DPC). Every receptor here comes from a woman aged 35 to 49 with alopecia areata. Some clones in this sample may be carry-over from other donors' samples. The CDR3 runs from the conserved cysteine through the conserved F or W. A D gene is named only where the DNA matches it firmly. The size entry is marked missing in some rows and otherwise reads once, few, many or a size class.

clone_size j_call v_call d_call cdr3_nt cdr3_aa
NA TRBJ2-1 TRBV6-2/TRBV6-3 TRBD2 TGTGCCAGCAGTTACCCGGGAGGGCCTCAGTTCTTC CASSYPGGPQFF
NA TRBJ2-4 TRBV12-3/TRBV12-4 NA TGTGCCAGCAGTTTAGCGGGGGCGGGAGAAAACATTCAGTACTTC CASSLAGAGENIQYF
NA TRBJ2-1 TRBV6-6 NA TGTGCCAGCAGGCCCGGGACGGCTCCTTTAGACAATGAGCAGTTCTTC CASRPGTAPLDNEQFF
NA TRBJ2-3 TRBV28 TRBD1 TGTGCCAGCATTCATTCAGGGGGAACGTTCCCGTATTTT CASIHSGGTFPYF
few TRBJ2-5 TRBV20-1 TRBD2 TGCAGTGCTGCGACTAGCTCAGAGACCCAGTACTTC CSAATSSETQYF
few TRBJ2-4 TRBV29-1 TRBD1 TGCAGCGTTGTGGGACAGGGGATCAGCATTCAGTACTTC CSVVGQGISIQYF
few TRBJ2-7 TRBV11-3 NA TGTGCCAGCAGCGCAGGGGGGGCCTACGAGCAGTACTTC CASSAGGAYEQYF
NA TRBJ1-5 TRBV12-3/TRBV12-4 NA TGTGCCAGCAGTTACATACAGGGAGTCAATCAGCCCCAGCATTTT CASSYIQGVNQPQHF
few TRBJ2-3 TRBV18 NA TGTGCCAGCTCACCACCGTACGCAGATACGCAGTATTTT CASSPPYADTQYF
few TRBJ2-2 TRBV24-1 TRBD1 TGTGCCACCAGTCGCCCGCGGACAGGAACCACCGGGGAGCTGTTTTTT CATSRPRTGTTGELFF
NA TRBJ2-3 TRBV6-5 NA TGTGCCAGCACCCCCCCCGGCAGGTACACAGATACGCAGTATTTT CASTPPGRYTDTQYF
many TRBJ1-1 TRBV29-1 NA TGCAGCGTTGAGAGGGGCTTGGGCACTGAAGCTTTCTTT CSVERGLGTEAFF
NA TRBJ1-6 TRBV2 TRBD1 TGTGCCAGCAAGGGGACAGGGATTTCACCCCTCCACTTT CASKGTGISPLHF
many TRBJ2-3 TRBV4-3 TRBD1 TGCGCCAGCAGCCAAGCACCGGGGACAGCAAACACAGATACGCAGTATTTT CASSQAPGTANTDTQYF
few TRBJ2-3 TRBV27 TRBD2 TGTGCCAGCACCTCCACTCCTAGCGGGAGGTTCTCAGATACGCAGTATTTT CASTSTPSGRFSDTQYF
few TRBJ1-3 TRBV10-3 TRBD1 TGTGCCATCAGTGGGGGGACAGTCGCCTCTGGAAACACCATATATTTT CAISGGTVASGNTIYF
many TRBJ2-1 TRBV10-3 NA TGTGCCATCAGCGGACAGCTCAGGGATGAGCAGTTCTTC CAISGQLRDEQFF
NA TRBJ2-6 TRBV6-2/TRBV6-3 NA TGTGCCAGCAGTTACTCGGTGGTTGGGGGACTCAGCTCTGGGGCCAACGTCCTGACTTTC CASSYSVVGGLSSGANVLTF
NA TRBJ1-1 TRBV4-2 NA TGTGCCAGCAGCCAAGACGGGTATTCCAGGGGATCATCTGAAGCTTTCTTT CASSQDGYSRGSSEAFF
few TRBJ2-5 TRBV20-1 NA TGCAGTGCCACGAGCCCCGGGCAAGAGACCCAGTACTTC CSATSPGQETQYF
NA TRBJ2-4 TRBV28 TRBD1 TGTGCCAGCAGTCCCGATCTCCCGGGACAGGGCAGTTTTACGCGGATTCAGTACTTC CASSPDLPGQGSFTRIQYF
few TRBJ2-3 TRBV21-1 NA TGTGCCAGCAGCAAAGGACTTAGGACCCAAAGAGATACGCAGTATTTT CASSKGLRTQRDTQYF
few TRBJ1-2 TRBV6-5 NA TGTGCCAGCATGCAGGTTAACTATGGCTACACCTTC CASMQVNYGYTF